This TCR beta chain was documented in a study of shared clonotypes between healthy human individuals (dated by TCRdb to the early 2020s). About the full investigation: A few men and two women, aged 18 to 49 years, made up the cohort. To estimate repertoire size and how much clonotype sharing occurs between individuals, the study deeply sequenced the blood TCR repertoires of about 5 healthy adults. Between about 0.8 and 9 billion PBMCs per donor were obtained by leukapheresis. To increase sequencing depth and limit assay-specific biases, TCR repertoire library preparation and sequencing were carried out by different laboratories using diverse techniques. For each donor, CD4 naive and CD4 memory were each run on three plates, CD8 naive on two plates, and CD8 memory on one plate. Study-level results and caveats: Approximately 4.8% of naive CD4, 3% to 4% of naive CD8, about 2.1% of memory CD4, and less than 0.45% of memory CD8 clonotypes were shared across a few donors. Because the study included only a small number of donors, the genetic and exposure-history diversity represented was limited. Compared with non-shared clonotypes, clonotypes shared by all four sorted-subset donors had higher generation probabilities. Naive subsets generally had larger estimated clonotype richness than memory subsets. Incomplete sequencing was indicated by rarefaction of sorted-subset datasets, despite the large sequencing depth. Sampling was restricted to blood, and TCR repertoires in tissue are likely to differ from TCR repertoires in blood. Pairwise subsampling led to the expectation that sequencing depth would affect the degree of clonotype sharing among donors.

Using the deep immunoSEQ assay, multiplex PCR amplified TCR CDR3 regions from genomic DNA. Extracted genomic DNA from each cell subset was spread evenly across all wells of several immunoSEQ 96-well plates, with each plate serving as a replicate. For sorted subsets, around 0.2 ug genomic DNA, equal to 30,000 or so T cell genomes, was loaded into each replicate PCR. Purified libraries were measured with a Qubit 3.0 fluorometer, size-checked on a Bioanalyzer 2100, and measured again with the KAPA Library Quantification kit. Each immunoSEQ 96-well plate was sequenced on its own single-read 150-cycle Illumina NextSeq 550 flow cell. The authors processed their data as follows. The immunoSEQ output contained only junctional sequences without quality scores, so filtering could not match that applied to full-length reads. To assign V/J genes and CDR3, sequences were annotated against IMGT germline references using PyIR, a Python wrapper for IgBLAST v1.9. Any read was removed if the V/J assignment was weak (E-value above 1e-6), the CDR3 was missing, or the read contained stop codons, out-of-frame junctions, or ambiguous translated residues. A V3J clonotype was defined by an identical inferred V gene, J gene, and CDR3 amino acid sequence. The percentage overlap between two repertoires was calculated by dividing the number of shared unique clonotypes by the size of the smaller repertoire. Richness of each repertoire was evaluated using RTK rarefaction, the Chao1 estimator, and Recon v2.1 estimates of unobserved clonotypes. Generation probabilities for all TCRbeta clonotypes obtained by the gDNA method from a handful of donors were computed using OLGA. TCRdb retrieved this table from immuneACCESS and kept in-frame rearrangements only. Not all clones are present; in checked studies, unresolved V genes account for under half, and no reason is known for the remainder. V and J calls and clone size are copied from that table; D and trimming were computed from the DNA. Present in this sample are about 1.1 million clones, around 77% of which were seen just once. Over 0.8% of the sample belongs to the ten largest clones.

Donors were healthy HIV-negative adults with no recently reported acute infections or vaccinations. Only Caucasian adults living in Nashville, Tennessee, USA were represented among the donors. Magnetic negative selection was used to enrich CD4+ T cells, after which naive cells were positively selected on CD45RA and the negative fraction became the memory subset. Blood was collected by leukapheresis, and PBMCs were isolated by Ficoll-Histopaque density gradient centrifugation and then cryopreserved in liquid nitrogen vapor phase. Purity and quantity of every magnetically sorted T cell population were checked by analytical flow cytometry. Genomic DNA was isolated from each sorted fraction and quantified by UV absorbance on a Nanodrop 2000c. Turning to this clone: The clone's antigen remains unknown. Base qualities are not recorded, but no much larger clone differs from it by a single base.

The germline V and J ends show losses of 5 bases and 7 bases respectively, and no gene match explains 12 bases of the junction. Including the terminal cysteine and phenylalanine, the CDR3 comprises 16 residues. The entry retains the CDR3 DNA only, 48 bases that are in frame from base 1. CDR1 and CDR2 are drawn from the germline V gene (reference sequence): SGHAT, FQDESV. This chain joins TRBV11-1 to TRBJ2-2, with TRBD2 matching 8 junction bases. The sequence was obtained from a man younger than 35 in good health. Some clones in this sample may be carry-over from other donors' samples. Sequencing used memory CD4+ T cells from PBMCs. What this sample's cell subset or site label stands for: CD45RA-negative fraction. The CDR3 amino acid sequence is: CASSGARTSFHGELFF. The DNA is TGTGCCAGCAGCGGGGCGCGGACTAGCTTTCACGGGGAGCTGTTTTTT.